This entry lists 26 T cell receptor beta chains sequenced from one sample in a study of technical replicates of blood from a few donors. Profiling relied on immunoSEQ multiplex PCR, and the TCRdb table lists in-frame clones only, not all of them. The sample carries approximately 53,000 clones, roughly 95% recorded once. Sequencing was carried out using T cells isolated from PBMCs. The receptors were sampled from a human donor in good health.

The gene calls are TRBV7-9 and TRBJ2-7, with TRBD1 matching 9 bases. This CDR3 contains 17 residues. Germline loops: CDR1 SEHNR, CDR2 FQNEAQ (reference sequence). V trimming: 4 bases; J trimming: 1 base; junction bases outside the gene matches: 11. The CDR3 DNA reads TGTGCCAGCAGCTCAAACTCGGGACAGGGTTTATCCTACGAGCAGTACTTC. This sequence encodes CASSSNSGQGLSYEQYF.

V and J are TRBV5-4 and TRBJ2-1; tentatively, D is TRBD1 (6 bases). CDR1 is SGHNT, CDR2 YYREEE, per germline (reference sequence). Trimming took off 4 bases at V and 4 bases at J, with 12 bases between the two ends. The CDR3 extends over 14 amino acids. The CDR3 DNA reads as TGTGCCAGCAGCCTCACAGGGTCATACAATGAGCAGTTCTTC. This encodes CASSLTGSYNEQFF.

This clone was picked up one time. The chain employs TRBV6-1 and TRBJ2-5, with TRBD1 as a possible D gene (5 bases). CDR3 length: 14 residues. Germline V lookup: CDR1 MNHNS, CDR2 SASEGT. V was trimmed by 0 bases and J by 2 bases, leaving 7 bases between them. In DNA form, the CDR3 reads TGTGCCAGCAGTGAAGCAGGGGCTCAAGAGACCCAGTACTTC. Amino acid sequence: CASSEAGAQETQYF.

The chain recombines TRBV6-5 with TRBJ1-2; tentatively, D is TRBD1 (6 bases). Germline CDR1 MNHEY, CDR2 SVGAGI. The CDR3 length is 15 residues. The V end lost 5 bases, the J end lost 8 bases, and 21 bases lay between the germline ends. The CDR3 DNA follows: TGTGCCAGCAGTCCCGAGACAGGCAACTTCTGGGGCTACACCTTC. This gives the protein CASSPETGNFWGYTF.

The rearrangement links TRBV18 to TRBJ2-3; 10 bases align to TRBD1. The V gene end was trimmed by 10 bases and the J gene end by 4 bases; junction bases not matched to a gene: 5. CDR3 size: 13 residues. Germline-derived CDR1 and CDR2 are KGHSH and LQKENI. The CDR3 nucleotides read TGTGCCACCCTAGGACAGGGGGCAGATACGCAGTATTTT. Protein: CATLGQGADTQYF.

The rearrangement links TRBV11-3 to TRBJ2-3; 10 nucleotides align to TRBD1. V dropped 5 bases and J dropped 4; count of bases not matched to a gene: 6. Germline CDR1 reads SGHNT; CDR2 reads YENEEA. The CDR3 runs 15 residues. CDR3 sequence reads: CASSPDRGRADTQYF. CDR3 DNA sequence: TGTGCCAGCAGCCCAGACAGGGGGCGCGCAGATACGCAGTATTTT.

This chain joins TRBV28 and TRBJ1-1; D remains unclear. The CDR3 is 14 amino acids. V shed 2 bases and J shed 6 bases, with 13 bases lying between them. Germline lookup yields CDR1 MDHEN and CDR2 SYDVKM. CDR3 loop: CASSLHTLGAEAFF. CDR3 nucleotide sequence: TGTGCCAGCAGTTTACATACACTGGGAGCTGAAGCTTTCTTT.

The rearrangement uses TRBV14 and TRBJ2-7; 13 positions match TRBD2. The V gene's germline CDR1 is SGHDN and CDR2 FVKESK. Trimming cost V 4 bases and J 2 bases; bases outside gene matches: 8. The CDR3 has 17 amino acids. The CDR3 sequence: CASSPGLAGAPPYEQYF. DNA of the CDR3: TGTGCCAGCAGCCCTGGACTAGCGGGAGCGCCACCCTACGAGCAGTACTTC.

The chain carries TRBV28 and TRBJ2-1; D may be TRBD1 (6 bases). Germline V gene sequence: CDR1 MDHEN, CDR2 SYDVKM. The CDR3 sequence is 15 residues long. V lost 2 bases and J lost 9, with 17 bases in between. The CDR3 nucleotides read TGTGCCAGCAGTTTAGGACGAGGGGGTATCAGTGAGCAGTTCTTC. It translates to CASSLGRGGISEQFF.

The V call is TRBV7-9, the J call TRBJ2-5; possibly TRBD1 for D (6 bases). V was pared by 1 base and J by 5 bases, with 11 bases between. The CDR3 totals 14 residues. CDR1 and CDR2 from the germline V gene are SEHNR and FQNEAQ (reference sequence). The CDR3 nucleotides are TGTGCCAGCAGCTTAGGGTGGGGGCAGGAGACCCAGTACTTC. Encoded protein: CASSLGWGQETQYF.

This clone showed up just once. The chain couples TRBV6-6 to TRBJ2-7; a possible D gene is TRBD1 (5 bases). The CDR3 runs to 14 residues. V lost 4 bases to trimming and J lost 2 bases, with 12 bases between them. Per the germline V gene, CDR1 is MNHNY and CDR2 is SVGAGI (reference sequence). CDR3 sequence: CASSLTGPPYEQYF. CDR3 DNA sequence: TGTGCCAGCAGTTTAACAGGCCCGCCCTACGAGCAGTACTTC.

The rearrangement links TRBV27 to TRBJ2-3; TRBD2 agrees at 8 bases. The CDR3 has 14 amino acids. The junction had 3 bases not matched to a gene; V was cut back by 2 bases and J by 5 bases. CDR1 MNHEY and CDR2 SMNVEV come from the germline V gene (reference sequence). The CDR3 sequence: CASSLGTSGDTQYF. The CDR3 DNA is TGTGCCAGCAGTTTAGGTACTAGCGGAGATACGCAGTATTTT.

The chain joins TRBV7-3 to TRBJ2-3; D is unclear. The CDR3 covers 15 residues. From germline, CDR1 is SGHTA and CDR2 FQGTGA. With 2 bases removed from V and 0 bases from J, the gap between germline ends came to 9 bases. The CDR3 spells CASSLGDTSTDTQYF. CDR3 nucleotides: TGTGCCAGCAGCTTAGGTGATACTAGCACAGATACGCAGTATTTT. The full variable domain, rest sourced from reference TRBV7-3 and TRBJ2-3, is GAGVSQTPSNKVTEKGKYVELRCDPISGHTALYWYRQSLGQGPEFLIYFQGTGAADDSGLPNDRFFAVRPEGSVSTLKIQRTERGDSAVYLCASSLGDTSTDTQYFGPGTRLTVL.

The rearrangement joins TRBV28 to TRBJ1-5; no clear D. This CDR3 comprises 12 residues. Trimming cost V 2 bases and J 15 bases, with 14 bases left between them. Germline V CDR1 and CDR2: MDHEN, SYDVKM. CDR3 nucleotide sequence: TGTGCCAGCAGTTTAATCCCCGTCTTGTTGCATTTT. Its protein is CASSLIPVLLHF.

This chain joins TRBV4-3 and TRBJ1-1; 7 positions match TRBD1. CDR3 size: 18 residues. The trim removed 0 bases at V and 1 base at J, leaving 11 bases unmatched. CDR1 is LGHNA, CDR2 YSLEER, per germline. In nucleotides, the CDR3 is TGCGCCAGCAGCCAAGACCTACCCGGGACAGAGCAGAACACTGAAGCTTTCTTT. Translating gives CASSQDLPGTEQNTEAFF.

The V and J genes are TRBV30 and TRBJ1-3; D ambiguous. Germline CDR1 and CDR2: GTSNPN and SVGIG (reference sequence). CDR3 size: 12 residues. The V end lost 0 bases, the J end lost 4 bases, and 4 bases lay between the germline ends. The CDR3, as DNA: TGTGCCTGGAGTGTACTCGGAAACACCATATATTTT. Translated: CAWSVLGNTIYF.

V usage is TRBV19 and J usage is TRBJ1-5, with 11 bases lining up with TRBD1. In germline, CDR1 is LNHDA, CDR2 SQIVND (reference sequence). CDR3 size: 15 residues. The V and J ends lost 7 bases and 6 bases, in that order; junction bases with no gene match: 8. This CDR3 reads CASTNGQGAFQPQHF. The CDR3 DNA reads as TGTGCCAGTACCAATGGACAGGGGGCGTTTCAGCCCCAGCATTTT. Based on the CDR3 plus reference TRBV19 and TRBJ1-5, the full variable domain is DGGITQSPKYLFRKEGQNVTLSCEQNLNHDAMYWYRQDPGQGLRLIYYSQIVNDFQKGDIAEGYSVSREKKESFPLTVTSAQKNPTAFYLCASTNGQGAFQPQHFGDGTRLSIL.

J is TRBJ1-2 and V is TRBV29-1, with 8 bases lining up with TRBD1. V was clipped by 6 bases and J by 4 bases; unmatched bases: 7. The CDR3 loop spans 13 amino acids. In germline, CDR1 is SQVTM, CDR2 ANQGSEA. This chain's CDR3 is CSVADREAYGYTF. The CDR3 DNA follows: TGCAGCGTCGCGGACAGGGAGGCCTATGGCTACACCTTC. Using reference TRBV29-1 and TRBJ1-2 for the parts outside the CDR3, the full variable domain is SAVISQKPSRDICQRGTSLTIQCQVDSQVTMMFWYRQQPGQSLTLIATANQGSEATYESGFVIDKFPISRPNLTFSTLTVSNMSPEDSSIYLCSVADREAYGYTFGSGTRLTVV.

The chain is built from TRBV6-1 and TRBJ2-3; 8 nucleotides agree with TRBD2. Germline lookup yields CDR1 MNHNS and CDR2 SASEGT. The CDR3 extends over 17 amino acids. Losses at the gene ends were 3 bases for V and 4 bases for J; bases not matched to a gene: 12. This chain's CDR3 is CASSEYGERETADTQYF. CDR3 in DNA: TGTGCCAGCAGTGAGTATGGGGAGCGGGAGACCGCAGATACGCAGTATTTT.

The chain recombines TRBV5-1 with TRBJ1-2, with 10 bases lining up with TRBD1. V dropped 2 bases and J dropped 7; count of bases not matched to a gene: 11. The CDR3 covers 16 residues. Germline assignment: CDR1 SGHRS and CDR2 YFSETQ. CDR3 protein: CASSFFGDRGQGGYTF. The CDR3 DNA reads TGCGCCAGCAGCTTTTTCGGGGACAGGGGTCAGGGTGGCTACACCTTC.

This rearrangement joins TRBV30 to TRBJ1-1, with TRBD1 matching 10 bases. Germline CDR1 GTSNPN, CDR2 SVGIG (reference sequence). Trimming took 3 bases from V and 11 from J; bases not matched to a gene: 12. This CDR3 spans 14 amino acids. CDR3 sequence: CAWRSDRDRGVAFF. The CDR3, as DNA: TGTGCCTGGAGATCTGACCGGGACAGGGGCGTCGCTTTCTTT.

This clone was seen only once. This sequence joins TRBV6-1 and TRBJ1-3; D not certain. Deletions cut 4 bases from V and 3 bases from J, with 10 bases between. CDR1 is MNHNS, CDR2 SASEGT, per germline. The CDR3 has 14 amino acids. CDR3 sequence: CASSGLALGNTIYF. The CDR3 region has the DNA TGTGCCAGCAGTGGATTAGCGCTTGGAAACACCATATATTTT.

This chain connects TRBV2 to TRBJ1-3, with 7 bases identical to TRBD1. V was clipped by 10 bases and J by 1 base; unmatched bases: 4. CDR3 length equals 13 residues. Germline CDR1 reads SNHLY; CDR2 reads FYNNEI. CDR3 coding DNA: TGTGCCAATCGACAGGGTTCTGGAAACACCATATATTTT. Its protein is CANRQGSGNTIYF.

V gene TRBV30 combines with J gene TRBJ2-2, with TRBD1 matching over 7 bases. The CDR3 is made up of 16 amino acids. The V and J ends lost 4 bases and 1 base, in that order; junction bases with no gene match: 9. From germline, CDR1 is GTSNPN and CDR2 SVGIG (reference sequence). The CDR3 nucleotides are TGTGCCTGGATCCGGAGACAGGGCTTGAACACCGGGGAGCTGTTTTTT. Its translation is CAWIRRQGLNTGELFF.

CDR3 region: CASSQALFRDRSEAFF. In DNA, the CDR3 is TGCGCCAGCAGCCAAGCCCTTTTCAGGGATCGGTCTGAAGCTTTCTTT. The V call is TRBV4-1, the J call TRBJ1-1; tentative D call: TRBD1 (5 bases). The germline CDR1 and CDR2 sequences are MGHRA and YSYEKL. The CDR3 runs 16 residues. The germline V and J ends were trimmed by 1 base and 6 bases, with 18 bases remaining between them.

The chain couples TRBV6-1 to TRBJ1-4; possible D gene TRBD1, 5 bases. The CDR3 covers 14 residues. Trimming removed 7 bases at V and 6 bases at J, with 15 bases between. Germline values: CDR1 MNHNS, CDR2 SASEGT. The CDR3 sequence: CASTDGGGDEKLFF. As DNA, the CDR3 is TGTGCCAGCACCGACGGGGGTGGGGATGAAAAACTGTTTTTT.